This TCR beta chain was recorded in a study of PD-1 blockade in classical Hodgkin lymphoma. Findings and caveats of the study: TCR diversity in CD4+, not CD8+, cells rose significantly by C4D1. No one has yet defined what causes the repertoire differences, which may be disease activity or prior therapy. In newly diagnosed patients, baseline TCR diversity was reportedly below that of healthy donors.

As concerns this clone: The antigen is unknown.

Assay used: immunoSEQ multiplex PCR; TCRdb lists only in-frame clones, some missing. Of approximately 13,000 clones in the sample, 81% are singletons; the top ten hold around 24%. The CDR3 spans 13 residues. J was trimmed by 5 bases and V by 3 bases; bases with no gene match: 4. Germline V gene sequence: CDR1 SGHTS, CDR2 YDEGEE. With no exception, relapse followed autologous stem cell transplantation in all patients, and brentuximab vedotin exposure varied. This TCR was sampled from a human donor with classical Hodgkin lymphoma. The chain has TRBV5-8 and TRBJ1-2; 7 bases align to TRBD1. The material sequenced was peripheral blood mononuclear cells (PBMCs), taken at baseline. The CDR3 region is CASSSGQIYGYTF. In nucleotides, the CDR3 is TGTGCCAGCAGCTCGGGACAGATATATGGCTACACCTTC.